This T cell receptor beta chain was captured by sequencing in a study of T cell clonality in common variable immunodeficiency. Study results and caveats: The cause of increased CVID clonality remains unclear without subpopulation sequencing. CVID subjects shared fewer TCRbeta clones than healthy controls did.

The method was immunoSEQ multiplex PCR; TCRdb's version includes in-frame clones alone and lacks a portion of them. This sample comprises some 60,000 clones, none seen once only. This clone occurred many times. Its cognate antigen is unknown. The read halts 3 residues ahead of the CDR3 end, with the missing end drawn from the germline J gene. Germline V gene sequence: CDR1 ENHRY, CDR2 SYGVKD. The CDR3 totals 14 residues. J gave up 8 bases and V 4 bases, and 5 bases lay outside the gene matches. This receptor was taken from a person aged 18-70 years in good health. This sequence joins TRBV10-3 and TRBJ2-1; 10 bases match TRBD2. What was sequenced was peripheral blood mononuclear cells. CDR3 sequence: CAISGSSGSDEQFF. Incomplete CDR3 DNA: TGTGCCATCAGTGGTTCTAGCGGGAGCGATGAG.